The next 25 T cell receptor beta chains were all read from a single sample in a study of blood T cell repertoires in COVID-19. The repertoire was sequenced with immunoSEQ multiplex PCR; TCRdb's copy has only in-frame clones and lacks some. Among 45,000 to 70,000 clones listed, roughly 86% were seen once. Sequenced material: peripheral blood. These receptors came from a woman of 80 years or more with acute or convalescent COVID-19.

The CDR3 DNA sequence: TGTGCCAGCAGTTTAACAGGCCAGCCCCAGCATTTT. This translates into CASSLTGQPQHF. The chain uses TRBV28 and TRBJ1-5; a weak D match, TRBD1 (5 bases). Germline CDR1 and CDR2: MDHEN and SYDVKM. The CDR3 is made up of 12 amino acids. Trimming pared 2 bases from V and 7 bases from J, leaving 6 bases between.

The V gene is TRBV4-2, the J gene TRBJ2-2; the D is unclear. From germline, CDR1 is LGHNA and CDR2 YNFKEQ. Deletions cut 4 bases from V and 0 bases from J, with 12 bases between. The length of the CDR3 is 16 residues. The CDR3 nucleotides are TGTGCCAGCAGCCCCCGACTGGCCGCGAACACCGGGGAGCTGTTTTTT. Its translation is CASSPRLAANTGELFF.

V and J are TRBV20-1 and TRBJ2-3, with 13 positions matching TRBD2. The CDR3 contains 15 residues. The V gene end was trimmed by 3 bases and the J gene end by 5 bases; junction bases not matched to a gene: 5. CDR1 is DFQATT and CDR2 is SNEGSKA in the germline V gene (reference sequence). For the CDR3, the DNA is TGCAGTGCTAGTGGACTAGCGGGAGTCGGAGATACGCAGTATTTT. Translation gives CSASGLAGVGDTQYF.

V usage is TRBV19 and J usage is TRBJ1-2, with 7 nucleotides matching TRBD1. Trimming took 6 bases from V and 3 from J; bases not matched to a gene: 4. The length of the CDR3 is 13 residues. The germline V gene has CDR1 LNHDA and CDR2 SQIVND (reference sequence). DNA for the CDR3: TGTGCCAGTAGCCATGGACAGGACTATGGCTACACCTTC. It is translated as CASSHGQDYGYTF.

The chain recombines TRBV6-5 with TRBJ2-1; the D gene is possibly TRBD1 (6 bases). There are 12 residues in the CDR3. V lost 9 bases and J lost 5, with 11 bases in between. CDR1 is MNHEY and CDR2 is SVGAGI in the germline V gene. CDR3 loop: CARPDSNNEQFF. The DNA of the CDR3 is TGTGCCAGACCGGACAGTAACAATGAGCAGTTCTTC.

The chain combines TRBV2 with TRBJ2-1; 8 bases are a match to TRBD2. The germline V gene encodes CDR1 SNHLY and CDR2 FYNNEI. The CDR3 loop spans 17 amino acids. With 6 bases clipped from V and 1 base from J, the junction kept 11 bases outside the gene matches. CDR3 sequence reads: CASSGMGASGSYNEQFF. The CDR3, as DNA: TGTGCCAGCAGCGGGATGGGTGCTAGCGGGTCCTACAATGAGCAGTTCTTC.

The chain has TRBV6-5 and TRBJ1-5; unclear D gene. This CDR3 has 15 amino acids. V was cut by 0 bases and J by 0 bases, with 6 bases left in between. Germline assignment: CDR1 MNHEY and CDR2 SVGAGI. The chain's CDR3 is CASSYSRYSNQPQHF. The CDR3 region has the DNA TGTGCCAGCAGTTACTCGCGCTATAGCAATCAGCCCCAGCATTTT.

This clone was recorded a few times. This chain joins TRBV9 and TRBJ2-7; 9 bases match TRBD1. CDR1 and CDR2 (germline): SGDLS, YYNGEE. J was trimmed by 9 bases and V by 3 bases; bases with no gene match: 10. This CDR3 region has 14 residues. The CDR3 DNA follows: TGTGCCAGCAGCGAGACAGGGGGGTCAACGGGGCAGTACTTC. It translates to CASSETGGSTGQYF.

The rearrangement links TRBV7-2 to TRBJ2-5, with D possibly being TRBD1 (6 bases). V shed 8 bases and J shed 1 base, with 14 bases lying between them. CDR1 and CDR2 (germline): SGHTA, FQGNSA. The CDR3 extends over 14 amino acids. The CDR3 region is CASGGRGFQETQYF. Written as DNA, the CDR3 is TGTGCCAGCGGGGGTAGGGGGTTCCAAGAGACCCAGTACTTC.

The chain joins TRBV5-1 to TRBJ2-1; the match to TRBD2 covers 12 bases. Germline lookup yields CDR1 SGHRS and CDR2 YFSETQ. This CDR3 region has 19 residues. V lost 0 bases and J lost 4; bases outside the gene matches: 11. Here the CDR3 DNA reads TGCGCCAGCAGCTTGGGGCTAGCGGGAGGGCCATTCGGATACAATGAGCAGTTCTTC. The encoded protein is CASSLGLAGGPFGYNEQFF.

This clone was counted once. CDR3 DNA: TGTGCCAGCAGCCCGACAGGTTTTAATGAAAAACTGTTTTTT. Residues: CASSPTGFNEKLFF. This rearrangement joins TRBV6-2 or TRBV6-3 to TRBJ1-4; tentative D call: TRBD1 (6 bases). The V gene's germline CDR1 is MNHEY and CDR2 SVGEGT. The CDR3 totals 14 residues. Trimming pared 6 bases from V and 4 bases from J, leaving 12 bases between.

As DNA, the CDR3 is TGTGCCACCAGCAGACCGGGACAGACCTACTATGGCTACACCTTC. Its protein product is CATSRPGQTYYGYTF. The chain recombines TRBV15 with TRBJ1-2; the match to TRBD1 covers 7 bases. The CDR3 length is 15 residues. Germline V CDR1 and CDR2: LNHNV, YYDKDF (reference sequence). After removal of 2 bases from V and 3 bases from J, the junction contained 6 bases not matched to a gene.

The J gene is TRBJ1-5, the V gene TRBV18, with 12 bases aligning to TRBD1. V trimming: 0 bases; J trimming: 1 base; junction bases outside the gene matches: 1. Germline values: CDR1 KGHSH, CDR2 LQKENI. This CDR3 has 17 residues. The CDR3 is CASSPPGQGASNQPQHF. CDR3 nucleotide sequence: TGTGCCAGCTCACCACCGGGACAGGGGGCGAGCAATCAGCCCCAGCATTTT.

The rearrangement links TRBV19 to TRBJ1-1, with 7 bases aligning to TRBD1. CDR1 and CDR2 (germline): LNHDA, SQIVND (reference sequence). The CDR3 has 13 amino acids. Unmatched junction bases numbered 6, after V lost 5 bases and J lost 6 bases. The CDR3 DNA reads TGTGCCAGTAGTCTCAGACAGGGCTCTGAAGCTTTCTTT. Amino acid sequence: CASSLRQGSEAFF.

This rearrangement joins TRBV5-1 to TRBJ2-2; 12 positions match TRBD2. V shed 2 bases, J shed 3 bases, and the junction held 11 bases outside the gene matches. Looked up from germline, CDR1 is SGHRS and CDR2 is YFSETQ. CDR3 size: 19 residues. The CDR3 coding sequence is TGCGCCAGCAGCTTTCGACTAGCGGGAGAGGGGGTGGACACCGGGGAGCTGTTTTTT. This encodes CASSFRLAGEGVDTGELFF.

The chain links TRBV27 to TRBJ1-2; TRBD1 might be the D (6 bases). V shed 0 bases and J shed 4 bases, with 9 bases lying between them. Per the germline V gene, CDR1 is MNHEY and CDR2 is SMNVEV (reference sequence). CDR3 size: 14 residues. The CDR3 loop is CASSLSRDIYGYTF. The CDR3 region has the DNA TGTGCCAGCAGTTTATCCCGGGACATCTATGGCTACACCTTC.

The rearrangement uses TRBV7-9 and TRBJ1-1, with TRBD1 as a possible D gene (6 bases). CDR3 length equals 11 residues. Deletions cut 4 bases from V and 9 bases from J, with 9 bases between. Germline V gene sequence: CDR1 SEHNR, CDR2 FQNEAQ (reference sequence). This chain's CDR3 is CASSYGQQAFF. The CDR3 nucleotides read TGTGCCAGCAGCTACGGACAGCAAGCTTTCTTT. Drawing the rest from reference TRBV7-9 and TRBJ1-1, the complete variable domain is DTGVSQNPRHKITKRGQNVTFRCDPISEHNRLYWYRQTLGQGPEFLTYFQNEAQLEKSRLLSDRFSAERPKGSFSTLEIQRTEQGDSAMYLCASSYGQQAFFGQGTRLTVV.

The V call is TRBV28, the J call TRBJ1-4; 10 bases agree with TRBD1. The length of the CDR3 is 13 residues. With 8 bases clipped from V and 10 bases from J, the junction kept 7 bases outside the gene matches. Germline CDR1 MDHEN, CDR2 SYDVKM. DNA for the CDR3: TGTGCCAGCCAGACAGGGGGCCTAGGAAAACTGTTTTTT. Residues: CASQTGGLGKLFF.

The rearrangement links TRBV5-4 to TRBJ2-7; D is unclear. This CDR3 has 13 amino acids. The V and J ends lost 0 bases and 0 bases respectively, with 4 bases between them. Germline V CDR1 and CDR2: SGHNT, YYREEE (reference sequence). The CDR3 DNA follows: TGTGCCAGCAGCTTGGTCAGCTCCTACGAGCAGTACTTC. The encoded protein is CASSLVSSYEQYF.

The chain employs TRBV2 and TRBJ2-1, with a possible D match to TRBD2 (6 bases). Trimming stripped 5 bases from V and 0 bases from J, with 17 bases between. This CDR3 region has 17 residues. Germline V lookup: CDR1 SNHLY, CDR2 FYNNEI. The CDR3, as DNA: TGTGCCAGCAGTCCGGGCGGGGTCGGGAGCTCCTACAATGAGCAGTTCTTC. Encoded protein: CASSPGGVGSSYNEQFF.

The chain employs TRBV11-2 and TRBJ2-5, with 10 bases fitting TRBD2. Looked up from germline, CDR1 is SGHAT and CDR2 is FQNNGV. The CDR3 loop spans 16 amino acids. Germline trimming cut 1 base from V and 4 bases from J; bases unmatched to any gene: 6. CDR3 amino acids: CASSLVVAGGRETQYF. DNA of the CDR3: TGTGCCAGCAGCTTAGTGGTAGCGGGGGGTAGAGAGACCCAGTACTTC.

The chain employs TRBV7-3 and TRBJ2-6; 9 bases are a match to TRBD1. After removal of 4 bases from V and 1 base from J, the junction contained 5 bases not matched to a gene. The CDR3 has 17 amino acids. Per germline, CDR1 SGHTA and CDR2 FQGTGA. The CDR3 spells CASSYRGLGSGANVLTF. In DNA form, the CDR3 reads TGTGCCAGCAGCTACAGGGGGCTAGGGTCTGGGGCCAACGTCCTGACTTTC.

This clone was detected once. V usage is TRBV28 and J usage is TRBJ2-1; D possibly corresponds to TRBD2 (6 bases). The CDR3 consists of 14 residues. V lost 5 bases and J lost 9, with 17 bases in between. CDR1 is MDHEN, CDR2 SYDVKM, per germline. The CDR3 protein is CASSTQEGGVEQFF. The CDR3 DNA reads as TGTGCCAGCAGTACCCAGGAGGGCGGGGTTGAGCAGTTCTTC. The entire variable domain, with the rest obtained from reference TRBV28 and TRBJ2-1, is as follows: DVKVTQSSRYLVKRTGEKVFLECVQDMDHENMFWYRQDPGLGLRLIYFSYDVKMKEKGDIPEGYSVSREKKERFSLILESASTNQTSMYLCASSTQEGGVEQFFGPGTRLTVL.

J is TRBJ2-3 and V is TRBV4-2, with D possibly being TRBD2 (6 bases). Germline lookup yields CDR1 LGHNA and CDR2 YNFKEQ. The CDR3 contains 14 residues. Trimming removed 0 bases at V and 6 bases at J, with 10 bases between. The CDR3 loop is CASSQDSLADTQYF. The CDR3 bases are TGTGCCAGCAGCCAAGATAGTCTAGCGGATACGCAGTATTTT.

V usage is TRBV19 and J usage is TRBJ2-6, with D perhaps matching TRBD2 (5 bases). Germline values: CDR1 LNHDA, CDR2 SQIVND (reference sequence). The germline V and J ends were trimmed by 10 bases and 0 bases, with 13 bases remaining between them. The CDR3 is 15 residues long. The CDR3 region is CATRTGISGANVLTF. CDR3 sequence (DNA): TGTGCCACAAGGACGGGAATCTCTGGGGCCAACGTCCTGACTTTC. Full variable domain (missing parts from reference TRBV19 and TRBJ2-6): DGGITQSPKYLFRKEGQNVTLSCEQNLNHDAMYWYRQDPGQGLRLIYYSQIVNDFQKGDIAEGYSVSREKKESFPLTVTSAQKNPTAFYLCATRTGISGANVLTFGAGSRLTVL.